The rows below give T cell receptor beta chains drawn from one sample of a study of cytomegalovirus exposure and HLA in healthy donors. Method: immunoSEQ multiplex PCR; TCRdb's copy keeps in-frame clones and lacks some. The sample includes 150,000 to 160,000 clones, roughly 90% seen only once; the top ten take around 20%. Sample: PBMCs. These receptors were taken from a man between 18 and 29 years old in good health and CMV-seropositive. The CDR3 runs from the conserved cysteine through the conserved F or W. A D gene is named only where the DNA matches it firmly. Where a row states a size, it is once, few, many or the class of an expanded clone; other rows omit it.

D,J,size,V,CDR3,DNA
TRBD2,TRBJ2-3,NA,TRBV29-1,CSVESSGSLADTQYF,TGCAGCGTTGAATCTAGCGGGAGTTTAGCAGATACGCAGTATTTT
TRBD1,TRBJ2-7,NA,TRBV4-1,CASSPREGMTGGPSSYEQYF,TGCGCCAGCAGCCCCAGGGAGGGGATGACAGGGGGTCCCTCTTCTTACGAGCAGTACTTC
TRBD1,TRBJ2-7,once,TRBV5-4,CASSPGQYTYEQYF,TGTGCCAGCAGCCCGGGACAGTACACCTACGAGCAGTACTTC
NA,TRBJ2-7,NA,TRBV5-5,CASSGTGLREQYF,TGTGCCAGCAGCGGAACAGGGCTGCGCGAGCAGTACTTC
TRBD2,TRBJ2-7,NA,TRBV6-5,CASSYSLSSGSHEQYF,TGTGCCAGCAGTTACTCTCTGTCTAGCGGGAGCCACGAGCAGTACTTC
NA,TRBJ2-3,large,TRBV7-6,CATRSVASTDTQYF,TGTGCCACCCGAAGTGTGGCTAGCACAGATACGCAGTATTTT
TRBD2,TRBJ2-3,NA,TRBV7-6,CASSSSGTTYTDTQYF,TGTGCCAGCAGCTCCTCCGGGACTACCTACACAGATACGCAGTATTTT
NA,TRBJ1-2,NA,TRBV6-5,CASSYSEGGGYTF,TGTGCCAGCAGTTACTCTGAGGGCGGTGGCTACACCTTC
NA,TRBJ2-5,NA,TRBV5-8,CASSLRGRAGYQETQYF,TGTGCCAGCAGCTTGCGGGGAAGGGCGGGATACCAAGAGACCCAGTACTTC
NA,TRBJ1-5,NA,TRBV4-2,CASSQEGSGNQPQHF,TGTGCCAGCAGCCAAGAGGGTAGCGGCAATCAGCCCCAGCATTTT
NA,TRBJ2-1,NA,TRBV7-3,CASSLQESSYNEQFF,TGTGCCAGCAGTCTACAGGAGAGCTCCTACAATGAGCAGTTCTTC
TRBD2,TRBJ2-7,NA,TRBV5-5,CASSLGLAGLYEQYF,TGTGCCAGCAGCTTGGGACTAGCGGGACTCTACGAGCAGTACTTC
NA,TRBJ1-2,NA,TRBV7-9,CASSFPTGSYGYTF,TGTGCCAGCAGCTTTCCAACAGGGAGCTATGGCTACACCTTC
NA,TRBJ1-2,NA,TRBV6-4,CANLHTTYLFNYGYTF,TGTGCCAACCTTCATACTACGTATTTGTTTAACTATGGCTACACCTTC
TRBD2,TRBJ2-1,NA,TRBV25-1,CASKVASGSIEQFF,TGTGCCAGCAAGGTGGCTAGCGGGAGTATTGAGCAGTTCTTC
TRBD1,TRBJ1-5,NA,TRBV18,CASSPRGQGVYQPQHF,TGTGCCAGCTCACCACGCGGACAGGGGGTCTATCAGCCCCAGCATTTT
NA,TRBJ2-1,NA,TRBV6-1,CASSSLATQMNEQFF,TGTGCCAGCAGTTCGTTAGCGACCCAGATGAATGAGCAGTTCTTC
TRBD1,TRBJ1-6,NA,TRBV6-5,CASSRDRERNSPLHF,TGTGCCAGCAGCAGGGACAGGGAAAGAAATTCACCCCTCCACTTT
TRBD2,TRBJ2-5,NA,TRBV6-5,CASSFGGAETQYF,TGTGCCAGCAGTTTCGGGGGGGCCGAGACCCAGTACTTC
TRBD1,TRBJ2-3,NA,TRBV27,CASTRGTGPQDTQYF,TGTGCCAGCACCCGAGGGACAGGGCCCCAGGATACGCAGTATTTT
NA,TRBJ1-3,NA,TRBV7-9,CASSPRGAGMTAGNTIYF,TGTGCCAGCAGCCCTCGGGGGGCAGGAATGACCGCTGGAAACACCATATATTTT
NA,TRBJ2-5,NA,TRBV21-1,CASSKLEPYGETQYF,TGTGCCAGCAGCAAGTTGGAGCCCTATGGAGAGACCCAGTACTTC
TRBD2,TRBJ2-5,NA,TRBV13,CASSLGLAGVETQYF,TGTGCCAGCAGCCTCGGACTAGCGGGAGTAGAGACCCAGTACTTC
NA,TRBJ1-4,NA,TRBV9,CASSVDGHLNEKLFF,TGTGCCAGCAGCGTAGATGGACACTTAAATGAAAAACTGTTTTTT
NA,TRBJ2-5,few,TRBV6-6,CASSYVGGRETQYF,TGTGCCAGCAGTTACGTGGGGGGGCGGGAGACCCAGTACTTC
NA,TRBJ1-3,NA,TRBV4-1,CASSFIAGTGNTIYF,TGCGCCAGCAGCTTCATCGCGGGGACTGGAAACACCATATATTTT
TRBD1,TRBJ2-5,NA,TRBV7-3,CASSLEGTGTQYF,TGTGCCAGCAGCTTGGAGGGGACAGGAACCCAGTACTTC
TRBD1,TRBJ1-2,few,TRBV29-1,CSVSRRTGKAYGYTF,TGCAGCGTTAGCCGTAGGACAGGGAAGGCCTATGGCTACACCTTC
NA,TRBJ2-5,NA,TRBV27,CASSLSGGSWETQYF,TGTGCCAGCAGTTTATCAGGAGGGAGCTGGGAGACCCAGTACTTC
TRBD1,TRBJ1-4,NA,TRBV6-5,CASSRTGGNEKLFF,TGTGCCAGCTCCCGGACAGGGGGGAATGAAAAACTGTTTTTT
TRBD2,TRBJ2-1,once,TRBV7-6,CASSLVGLRTRLYNEQFF,TGTGCCAGCAGCTTAGTGGGGCTACGGACTAGACTCTACAATGAGCAGTTCTTC
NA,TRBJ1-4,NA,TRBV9,CASSVSPDGGGEKLFF,TGTGCCAGCAGCGTAAGCCCTGATGGGGGAGGTGAAAAACTGTTTTTT
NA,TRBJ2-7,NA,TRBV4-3,CASSQHTGNEQYF,TGCGCCAGCAGCCAACACACAGGGAACGAGCAGTACTTC
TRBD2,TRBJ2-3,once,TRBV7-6,CASQTGGAKDTQYF,TGTGCCTCGCAAACCGGGGGGGCCAAAGATACGCAGTATTTT
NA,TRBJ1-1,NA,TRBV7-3,CASSFTADTEAFF,TGTGCCAGCAGCTTTACAGCGGACACTGAAGCTTTCTTT
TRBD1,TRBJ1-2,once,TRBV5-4,CASRPDRGYGYTF,TGTGCCAGCAGGCCCGACAGGGGGTATGGCTACACCTTC
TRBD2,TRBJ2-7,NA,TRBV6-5,CASSSGLAGGNYEQYF,TGTGCCAGCAGTTCCGGACTAGCGGGGGGCAACTACGAGCAGTACTTC
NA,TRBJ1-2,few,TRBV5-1,CASSDSYGYTF,TGCGCCAGCAGCGACAGCTATGGCTACACCTTC
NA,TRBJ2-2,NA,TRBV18,CASSPGQGSTGELFF,TGTGCCAGCTCACCAGGTCAGGGTAGCACCGGGGAGCTGTTTTTT
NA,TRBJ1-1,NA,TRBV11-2,CASSFTTQGTEAFF,TGTGCCAGCAGTTTCACAACCCAGGGGACTGAAGCTTTCTTT
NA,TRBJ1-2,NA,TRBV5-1,CASSLRQVPLWGYTF,TGCGCCAGCAGCTTAAGGCAGGTCCCCCTATGGGGCTACACCTTC
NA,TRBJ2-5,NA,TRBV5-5,CASSRLPTGEGRLGETQYF,TGTGCCAGCAGCCGCTTACCGACCGGAGAGGGGAGGTTAGGCGAGACCCAGTACTTC
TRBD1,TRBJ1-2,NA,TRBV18,CASSLGQGWGYTF,TGTGCCAGCTCACTCGGACAGGGGTGGGGCTACACCTTC
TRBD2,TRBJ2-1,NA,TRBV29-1,CSARRGGTPYNEQFF,TGCAGCGCCCGACGCGGGGGGACGCCCTACAATGAGCAGTTCTTC
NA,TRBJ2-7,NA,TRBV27,CASRRLGGSYEQYF,TGTGCCAGCAGAAGACTAGGCGGCTCCTACGAGCAGTACTTC
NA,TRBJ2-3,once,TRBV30,CAWSVRLALTDTQYF,TGTGCCTGGAGTGTAAGGTTAGCCCTAACAGATACGCAGTATTTT
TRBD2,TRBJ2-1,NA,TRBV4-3,CASSQDRLAGDNEQFF,TGCGCCAGCAGCCAAGATCGACTAGCGGGAGACAATGAGCAGTTCTTC
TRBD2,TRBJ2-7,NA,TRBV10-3,CAISGLWAGDSYEQYF,TGTGCCATCAGTGGCCTTTGGGCGGGAGACTCCTACGAGCAGTACTTC
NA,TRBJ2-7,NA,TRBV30,CAWKSDPDYEQYF,TGTGCCTGGAAGAGCGATCCGGACTACGAGCAGTACTTC
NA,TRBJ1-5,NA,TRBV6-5,CASSSGQPQHF,TGTGCCAGCAGCTCGGGTCAGCCCCAGCATTTT
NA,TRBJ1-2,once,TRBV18,CASSPTFGGNGYTF,TGTGCCAGCTCACCTACGTTCGGGGGAAATGGCTACACCTTC
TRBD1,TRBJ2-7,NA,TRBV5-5,CASSSQTGHEQYF,TGTGCCAGCAGCTCCCAGACAGGGCACGAGCAGTACTTC
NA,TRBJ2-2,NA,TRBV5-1,CASSGGRVHTGELFF,TGCGCCAGCAGCGGCGGAAGAGTGCACACCGGGGAGCTGTTTTTT
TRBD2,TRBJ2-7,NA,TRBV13,CASSLARGGFSYEQYF,TGTGCCAGCAGCTTAGCCCGCGGGGGATTCTCCTACGAGCAGTACTTC